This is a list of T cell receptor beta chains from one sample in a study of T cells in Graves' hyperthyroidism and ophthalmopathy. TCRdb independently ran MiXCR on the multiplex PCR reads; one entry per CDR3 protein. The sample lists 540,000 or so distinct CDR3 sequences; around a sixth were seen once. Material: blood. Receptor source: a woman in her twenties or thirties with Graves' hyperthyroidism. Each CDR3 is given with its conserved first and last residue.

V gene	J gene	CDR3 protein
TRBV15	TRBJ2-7	CATSREWGGHSYEQYF
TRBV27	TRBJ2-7	CASSTYRDRAYEQYF
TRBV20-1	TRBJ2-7	CSAQLAQTYEQYF
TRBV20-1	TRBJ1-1	CSASPFGQGGWDTEAFF
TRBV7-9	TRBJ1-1	CASSLGLANTEAFF
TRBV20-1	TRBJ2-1	CSASFQAGAHEQFF
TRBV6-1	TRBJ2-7	CASSKTGQGRYEQYF
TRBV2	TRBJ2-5	CASSPGLAGYEYF
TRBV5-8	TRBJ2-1	CARQEGPYNEQFF
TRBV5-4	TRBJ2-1	CASRTLAGSNEQFF
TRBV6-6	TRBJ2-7	CASSYRGEVAYEQYF
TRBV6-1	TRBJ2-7	CASSPHLLGTGQYEQYF
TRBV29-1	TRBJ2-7	CSVGFSYEQYF
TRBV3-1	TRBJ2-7	CASSIRTGGYEQYF
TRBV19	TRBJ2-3	CASSIDGGNLADTQYF